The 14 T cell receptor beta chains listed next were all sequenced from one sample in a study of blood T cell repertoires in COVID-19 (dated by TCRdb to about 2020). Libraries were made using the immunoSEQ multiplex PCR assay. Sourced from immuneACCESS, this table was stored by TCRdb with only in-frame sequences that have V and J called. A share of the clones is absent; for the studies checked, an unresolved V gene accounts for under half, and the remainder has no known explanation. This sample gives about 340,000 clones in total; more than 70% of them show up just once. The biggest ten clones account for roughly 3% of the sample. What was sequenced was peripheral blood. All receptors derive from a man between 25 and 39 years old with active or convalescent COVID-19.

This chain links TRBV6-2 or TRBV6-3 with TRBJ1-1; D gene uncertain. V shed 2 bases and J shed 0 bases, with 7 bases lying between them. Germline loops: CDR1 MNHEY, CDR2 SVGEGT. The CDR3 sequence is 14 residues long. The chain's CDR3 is CASSYDGVNTEAFF. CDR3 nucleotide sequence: TGTGCCAGCAGTTACGACGGGGTGAACACTGAAGCTTTCTTT.

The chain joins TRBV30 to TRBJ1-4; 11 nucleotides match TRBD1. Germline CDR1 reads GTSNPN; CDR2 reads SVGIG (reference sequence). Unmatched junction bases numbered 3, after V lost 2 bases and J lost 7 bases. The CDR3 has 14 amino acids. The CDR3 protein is CAWSTGQGGEKLFF. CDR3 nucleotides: TGTGCCTGGAGTACGGGACAGGGGGGTGAAAAACTGTTTTTT. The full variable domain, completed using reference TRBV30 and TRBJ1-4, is SQTIHQWPATLVQPVGSPLSLECTVEGTSNPNLYWYRQAAGRGLQLLFYSVGIGQISSEVPQNLSASRPQDRQFILSSKKLLLSDSGFYLCAWSTGQGGEKLFFGSGTQLSVL.

CDR3 coding DNA: TGTGCCAGCACTACTCCGCGGGAGGTCGCCGGGGAGCTGTTTTTT. It encodes CASTTPREVAGELFF. This chain links TRBV3-1 (or the pseudogene TRBV3-2) with TRBJ2-2; 8 bases agree with TRBD2. Per the germline V gene, CDR1 is LGHDT and CDR2 is YNNKEL (reference sequence). The CDR3 has 15 residues. The V segment lost 7 bases and the J segment 6 bases; nucleotides outside the gene matches: 10.

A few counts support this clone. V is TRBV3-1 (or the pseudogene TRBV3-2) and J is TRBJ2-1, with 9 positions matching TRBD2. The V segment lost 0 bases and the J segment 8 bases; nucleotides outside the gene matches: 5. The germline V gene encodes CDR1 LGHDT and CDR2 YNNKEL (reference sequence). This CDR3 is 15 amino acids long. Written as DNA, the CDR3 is TGTGCCAGCAGCCAAGAACAGCGGGAGGTGGATGAGCAGTTCTTC. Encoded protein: CASSQEQREVDEQFF.

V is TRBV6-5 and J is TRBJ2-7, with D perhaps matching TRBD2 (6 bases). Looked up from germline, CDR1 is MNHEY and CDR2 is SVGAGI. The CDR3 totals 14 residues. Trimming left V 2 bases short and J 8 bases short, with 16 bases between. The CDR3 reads CASSYRGTRAKQYF. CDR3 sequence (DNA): TGTGCCAGCAGTTACCGGGGGACCCGAGCTAAGCAGTACTTC.

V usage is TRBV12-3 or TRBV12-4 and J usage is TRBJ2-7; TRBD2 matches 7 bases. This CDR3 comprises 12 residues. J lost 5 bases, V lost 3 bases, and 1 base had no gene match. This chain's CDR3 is CASSFGLDEQYF. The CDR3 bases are TGTGCCAGCAGTTTTGGACTAGACGAGCAGTACTTC.

DNA of the CDR3: TGTGCCAGCAGTCCACCCTGGCGGGATACTGAAGCTTTCTTT. Its protein is CASSPPWRDTEAFF. The V gene is TRBV6-2 or TRBV6-3, the J gene TRBJ1-1; D remains ambiguous. CDR1 and CDR2 from the germline V gene are MNHEY and SVGEGT. V dropped 5 bases and J dropped 5 bases, with 15 bases sitting between them. The CDR3 covers 14 residues.

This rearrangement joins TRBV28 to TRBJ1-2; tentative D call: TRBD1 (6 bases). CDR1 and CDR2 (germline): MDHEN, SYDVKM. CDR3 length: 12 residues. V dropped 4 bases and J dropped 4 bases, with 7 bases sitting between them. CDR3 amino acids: CASSWDIYGYTF. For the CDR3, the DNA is TGTGCCAGCAGTTGGGACATCTATGGCTACACCTTC.

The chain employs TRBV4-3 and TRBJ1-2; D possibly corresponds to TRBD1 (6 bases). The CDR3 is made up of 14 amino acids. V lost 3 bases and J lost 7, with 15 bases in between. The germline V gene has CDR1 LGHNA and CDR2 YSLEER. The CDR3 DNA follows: TGCGCCAGCAGCCAGCAAGATCTGGGGGCTGGCTACACCTTC. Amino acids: CASSQQDLGAGYTF.

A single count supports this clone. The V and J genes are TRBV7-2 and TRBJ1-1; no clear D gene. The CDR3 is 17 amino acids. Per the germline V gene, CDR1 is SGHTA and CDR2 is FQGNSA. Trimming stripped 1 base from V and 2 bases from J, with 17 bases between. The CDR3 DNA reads TGTGCCAGCAGCTTAGGCTTTCCGGGAAGAAGAAACACTGAAGCTTTCTTT. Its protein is CASSLGFPGRRNTEAFF.

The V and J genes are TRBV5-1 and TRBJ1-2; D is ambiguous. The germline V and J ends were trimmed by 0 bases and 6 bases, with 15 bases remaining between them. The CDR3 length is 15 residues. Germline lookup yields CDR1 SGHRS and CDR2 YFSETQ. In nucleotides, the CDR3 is TGCGCCAGCAGCTTGGTGAGTGGCCGTGCGGATGGCTACACCTTC. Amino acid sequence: CASSLVSGRADGYTF.

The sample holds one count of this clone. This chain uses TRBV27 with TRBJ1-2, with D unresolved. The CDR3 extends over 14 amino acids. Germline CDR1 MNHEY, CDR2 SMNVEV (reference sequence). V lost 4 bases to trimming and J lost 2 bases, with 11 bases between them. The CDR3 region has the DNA TGTGCCAGCAGTTCGCGGACTGAGAACTATGGCTACACCTTC. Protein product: CASSSRTENYGYTF.

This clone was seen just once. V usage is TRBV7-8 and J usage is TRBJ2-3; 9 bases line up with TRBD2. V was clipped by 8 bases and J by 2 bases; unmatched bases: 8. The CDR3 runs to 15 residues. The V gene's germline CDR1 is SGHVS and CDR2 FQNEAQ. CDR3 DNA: TGTGCCAGCCGGTTGGGCGGGGGGGCCACAGATACGCAGTATTTT. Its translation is CASRLGGGATDTQYF.

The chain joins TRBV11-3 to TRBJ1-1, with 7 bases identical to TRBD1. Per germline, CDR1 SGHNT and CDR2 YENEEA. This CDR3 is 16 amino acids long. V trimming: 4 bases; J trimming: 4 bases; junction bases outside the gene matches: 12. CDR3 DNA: TGTGCCAGCAGCTCTTATCCACAGGGGTTTACCACTGAAGCTTTCTTT. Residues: CASSSYPQGFTTEAFF.